This is a list of T cell receptor beta chains from one sample in a study of blood T cell repertoires in COVID-19. Clones were read by immunoSEQ multiplex PCR, and TCRdb kept only the in-frame ones, dropping some. This table holds tens of thousands of clones, 79% found once. Sample: peripheral blood. The receptors stem from a man aged 60 to 75 with acute or convalescent COVID-19. CDR3s include the opening cysteine and the closing phenylalanine or tryptophan. D genes are given only for firm matches. For some rows the clone size is stated as once, few or many, or as a class when expanded; others skip it.

j_gene | d_gene | v_gene | abundance | CDR3nt | CDR3aa
TRBJ2-1 | TRBD2 | TRBV2 | . | TGTGCCACCGGGACGGGGGGCAATGAGCAGTTCTTC | CATGTGGNEQFF
TRBJ1-4 | . | TRBV6-5 | . | TGTGCCAGCAGTTACTCCTTGACAGGAGGACTGTTTTTT | CASSYSLTGGLFF
TRBJ2-7 | TRBD2 | TRBV28 | . | TGTGCCAGCTTTACCGGGACTACCTCCTACGAGCAGTACTTC | CASFTGTTSYEQYF
TRBJ1-2 | . | TRBV21-1 | . | TGTGCCAGCCCGAAGAGGCGGGGGGCCCCCGCCTATGGCTACACCTTC | CASPKRRGAPAYGYTF
TRBJ1-1 | . | TRBV7-3 | . | TGTGCCAGCAGCTTAACGAATGGAGTGAACACTGAAGCTTTCTTT | CASSLTNGVNTEAFF
TRBJ2-1 | . | TRBV18 | medium-sized | TGTGCCAGCTCAGTGGACAGGGAGGGGGAGCAGTTCTTC | CASSVDREGEQFF
TRBJ2-3 | . | TRBV9 | . | TGTGCCAGCAGCGTAGCAGGGGTGACAGATACGCAGTATTTT | CASSVAGVTDTQYF
TRBJ1-6 | . | TRBV11-2 | . | TGTGCCAGCACCCTCATCGGGGATTCACCCCTCCACTTT | CASTLIGDSPLHF
TRBJ1-5 | TRBD1 | TRBV28 | . | TGTGCCAGCAGTCAAGGACAGGGGCGCAGGTATAGCAATCAGCCCCAGCATTTT | CASSQGQGRRYSNQPQHF
TRBJ2-5 | TRBD2 | TRBV24-1 | . | TGTGCCACCAGTGATTTGAAGCGGGAGGAGACCCAGTACTTC | CATSDLKREETQYF
TRBJ2-7 | TRBD2 | TRBV4-1 | . | TGCGCCAGCAGCCAAGAGGAGGGGCGGGGGTCCAACGAGCAGTACTTC | CASSQEEGRGSNEQYF
TRBJ2-7 | TRBD1 | TRBV7-2 | . | TGTGCCAGCAGCTTGGGAGGGACAGGGGCCTACGAGCAGTACTTC | CASSLGGTGAYEQYF
TRBJ2-2 | . | TRBV24-1 | once | TGTGCCACCAGTAGTAGCCCACCGATGAACAATCGGGAGCTGTTTTTT | CATSSSPPMNNRELFF
TRBJ1-4 | TRBD1 | TRBV2 | . | TGTGCCAGCAGTGAAGCTGGGGGACAGAATGAAAAACTGTTTTTT | CASSEAGGQNEKLFF
TRBJ2-2 | . | TRBV5-1 | . | TGCGCCAGCAGCTTGGGGGGAGACACCGGGGAGCTGTTTTTT | CASSLGGDTGELFF
TRBJ2-1 | TRBD1 | TRBV24-1 | . | TGTGCCACCAGTGAAACCGACAGGGGGCATGAGCAGTTCTTC | CATSETDRGHEQFF
TRBJ2-1 | TRBD2 | TRBV30 | . | TGTGCCTGGAGATTGACAATAGCGGGAGTCCCCTACAATGAGCAGTTCTTC | CAWRLTIAGVPYNEQFF
TRBJ1-1 | TRBD1 | TRBV5-6 | . | TGTGCCAGCAGCCCGGACAGGGGTGTGAACACTGAAGCTTTCTTT | CASSPDRGVNTEAFF
TRBJ2-3 | . | TRBV6-5 | once | TGTGCCAGCAGTTACGGCAGGGGAACAGATACGCAGTATTTT | CASSYGRGTDTQYF
TRBJ2-7 | TRBD2 | TRBV5-8 | few | TGTGCCAGCGGGCTAGCGGGAGTTCGCGAGCAGTACTTC | CASGLAGVREQYF
TRBJ2-3 | . | TRBV11-3 | . | TGTGCCAGCAGCTTGGGGGGGCCCGGCACAGATACGCAGTATTTT | CASSLGGPGTDTQYF
TRBJ2-5 | TRBD1 | TRBV7-2 | . | TGTGCCAGCAGCTCGGACAGGGGAGGGCAAGAGACCCAGTACTTC | CASSSDRGGQETQYF
TRBJ1-6 | TRBD1 | TRBV7-9 | few | TGTGCCGGGGGGACAGGGACGAATTCACCCCTCCACTTT | CAGGTGTNSPLHF
TRBJ2-5 | TRBD2 | TRBV5-1 | . | TGCGCCAGCAGCCGTAGCGCGGGAGAAGAGACCCAGTACTTC | CASSRSAGEETQYF
TRBJ2-1 | . | TRBV19 | once | TGTGCCAGTAGTCAACGCCGGTCCTACAATGAGCAGTTCTTC | CASSQRRSYNEQFF
TRBJ2-3 | TRBD2 | TRBV7-9 | . | TGTGCCAGCAGCGCGAGACTAGCGGGAGGAGAGGGAAGCACAGATACGCAGTATTTT | CASSARLAGGEGSTDTQYF